The present T cell receptor (beta chain) was sequenced within a study of blood T cell repertoires in COVID-19. Study at large: Samples taken during acute and convalescent COVID-19 were collected in the United States, Italy and Spain. Sources were T cells, B-cell-depleted T cells, or PBMCs; the material itself was cDNA or gDNA.

V lost 8 bases, J lost 3 bases, and 16 bases lay in between. Germline V gene data show CDR1 as ENHRY and CDR2 as SYGVKD. The length of the CDR3 is 14 residues. Original analysis: Quantification of nucleated cells was approximated via reference gene primer amplification. Measured with immunoSEQ multiplex PCR; TCRdb has only the in-frame clones, and not every one. The D gene and trimming were derived from the DNA, and the V and J assignments and clone size from that table. This sample has around 80,000 clones, with around 79% found just once. In this sample, this clone turned up a few times. This rearrangement joins TRBV10-3 to TRBJ1-2; D unresolved. Sequenced input: peripheral blood. This TCR came from a man aged 50-59 years with active or convalescent COVID-19. The CDR3 spells CAIPSDREDYGYTF. As DNA, the CDR3 is TGTGCCATCCCCTCGGATCGTGAGGACTATGGCTACACCTTC.